The rows below give T cell receptor beta chains drawn from one sample of a study of T cell responses to AZD1222 COVID-19 vaccine. TCRdb's table, derived via immunoSEQ multiplex PCR, lists solely in-frame clones and lacks some. The table includes 75,000 to 95,000 clones, roughly 88% detected once. Sequencing used peripheral blood, obtained on day 0 of AZD1222 vaccination. The receptors were sampled from an adult in good health. Both conserved end residues are part of each CDR3. The order of the fields is V gene, J gene, CDR3 length, D gene, clone size, CDR3 DNA, CDR3 protein. D genes are given only for firm matches. The size entry is marked missing in some rows and otherwise reads once, few, many or a size class.

v_call: TRBV4-3; j_call: TRBJ1-6; cdr3_length: 16; d_call: TRBD1; clone_size: -; cdr3_nt: TGCGCCAGCAGCCAAGATGGGGGACAGGGAAATTCACCCCTCCACTTT; cdr3_aa: CASSQDGGQGNSPLHF
v_call: TRBV6-2/TRBV6-3; j_call: TRBJ2-7; cdr3_length: 13; d_call: TRBD2; clone_size: -; cdr3_nt: TGTGCCAGCAGTTACTCGACTAGCGACGAGCAGTACTTC; cdr3_aa: CASSYSTSDEQYF
v_call: TRBV18; j_call: TRBJ2-4; cdr3_length: 14; d_call: -; clone_size: -; cdr3_nt: TGTGCCAGCTCAGCCCCAGGGCCAGGGGACATTCAGTACTTC; cdr3_aa: CASSAPGPGDIQYF
v_call: TRBV10-3; j_call: TRBJ1-1; cdr3_length: 16; d_call: -; clone_size: -; cdr3_nt: TGTGCCATCGGGGGGGGCAGGGTGACGATGAACACTGAAGCTTTCTTT; cdr3_aa: CAIGGGRVTMNTEAFF
v_call: TRBV3-1/TRBV3-2; j_call: TRBJ1-1; cdr3_length: 20; d_call: -; clone_size: once; cdr3_nt: TGTGCCAGCAGCCAAGAGTACGGGAGACAGTTTTATGGTAGAAACACTGAAGCTTTCTTT; cdr3_aa: CASSQEYGRQFYGRNTEAFF
v_call: TRBV7-2; j_call: TRBJ1-5; cdr3_length: 15; d_call: -; clone_size: once; cdr3_nt: TGTGCCAGCAGCTTACAGCAGGGAGCGGATCAGCCCCAGCATTTT; cdr3_aa: CASSLQQGADQPQHF
v_call: TRBV19; j_call: TRBJ2-7; cdr3_length: 13; d_call: TRBD1; clone_size: -; cdr3_nt: TGTGCCAGTGGGCCACAGGGGGCTTACGAGCAGTACTTC; cdr3_aa: CASGPQGAYEQYF
v_call: TRBV7-9; j_call: TRBJ2-1; cdr3_length: 17; d_call: -; clone_size: -; cdr3_nt: TGTGCCAGCAGCTTATTCGTGTTTGAGGGTTCTTCGGATGAGCAGTTCTTC; cdr3_aa: CASSLFVFEGSSDEQFF
v_call: TRBV18; j_call: TRBJ2-5; cdr3_length: 14; d_call: -; clone_size: -; cdr3_nt: TGTGCCAGCTCACCACCGTGGGACTCAGAGACCCAGTACTTC; cdr3_aa: CASSPPWDSETQYF
v_call: TRBV6-1; j_call: TRBJ2-3; cdr3_length: 18; d_call: TRBD2; clone_size: -; cdr3_nt: TGTGCCAGCAGTGAAGCCCCCCTCCTAGCGGCTAGCACAGATACGCAGTATTTT; cdr3_aa: CASSEAPLLAASTDTQYF
v_call: TRBV4-2; j_call: TRBJ2-3; cdr3_length: 18; d_call: -; clone_size: -; cdr3_nt: TGTGCCAGCAGCCAAGCCCCCCTCCCTTCGGCGGTACAAGATACGCAGTATTTT; cdr3_aa: CASSQAPLPSAVQDTQYF
v_call: TRBV28; j_call: TRBJ1-2; cdr3_length: 13; d_call: -; clone_size: -; cdr3_nt: -; cdr3_aa: CASSSSALGSYTF
v_call: TRBV28; j_call: TRBJ2-2; cdr3_length: 13; d_call: -; clone_size: -; cdr3_nt: TGTGCCAGCAGTACCAAGTGGGCCGGGGAGCTGTTTTTT; cdr3_aa: CASSTKWAGELFF
v_call: TRBV19; j_call: TRBJ1-6; cdr3_length: 15; d_call: -; clone_size: once; cdr3_nt: TGTGCCAGTACAACGGGGGGCGGACTAATTTCACCCCTCCACTTT; cdr3_aa: CASTTGGGLISPLHF
v_call: TRBV5-1; j_call: TRBJ2-1; cdr3_length: 16; d_call: TRBD2; clone_size: -; cdr3_nt: TGCGCCAGCAGCTTGGGAATCGGGAGGAACGTAAATGAGCAGTTCTTC; cdr3_aa: CASSLGIGRNVNEQFF
v_call: TRBV15; j_call: TRBJ1-4; cdr3_length: 15; d_call: TRBD1; clone_size: -; cdr3_nt: TGTGCCACCAGCAGTCAGGACAGGGAGGGTGAAAAACTGTTTTTT; cdr3_aa: CATSSQDREGEKLFF
v_call: TRBV4-1; j_call: TRBJ1-1; cdr3_length: 16; d_call: TRBD1; clone_size: -; cdr3_nt: TGCGCCAGCAGCCTCGGACAGGGGGCGCCGAGGACTGAAGCTTTCTTT; cdr3_aa: CASSLGQGAPRTEAFF
v_call: TRBV29-1; j_call: TRBJ2-5; cdr3_length: 13; d_call: -; clone_size: -; cdr3_nt: TGCAGCGTGAGTCGGGACGGCCAAGAGACCCAGTACTTC; cdr3_aa: CSVSRDGQETQYF
v_call: TRBV7-3; j_call: TRBJ1-1; cdr3_length: 14; d_call: -; clone_size: -; cdr3_nt: TGTGCCAGCAGCCTAGGGCTGGGGTACACTGAAGCTTTCTTT; cdr3_aa: CASSLGLGYTEAFF
v_call: TRBV28; j_call: TRBJ1-4; cdr3_length: 14; d_call: -; clone_size: -; cdr3_nt: TGTGCCAGCACACAGGGTGCAACTAATGAAAAACTGTTTTTT; cdr3_aa: CASTQGATNEKLFF
v_call: TRBV12-3/TRBV12-4; j_call: TRBJ2-2; cdr3_length: 13; d_call: -; clone_size: -; cdr3_nt: TGTGCCAGCAAACCCAGGGTCACCGGGGAGCTGTTTTTT; cdr3_aa: CASKPRVTGELFF
v_call: TRBV5-4; j_call: TRBJ1-3; cdr3_length: 15; d_call: -; clone_size: -; cdr3_nt: TGTGCCAGCAGCTTGGGTGGGCTCTCTGGAAACACCATATATTTT; cdr3_aa: CASSLGGLSGNTIYF
v_call: TRBV12-3/TRBV12-4; j_call: TRBJ1-5; cdr3_length: 12; d_call: -; clone_size: -; cdr3_nt: TGTGCCAGCAGTTTGGGCCTTCAGCCCCAGCATTTT; cdr3_aa: CASSLGLQPQHF
v_call: TRBV19; j_call: TRBJ2-2; cdr3_length: 15; d_call: TRBD2; clone_size: -; cdr3_nt: TGTGCCAGCGGACTAGCGGGAGGGACCACCGGGGAGCTGTTTTTT; cdr3_aa: CASGLAGGTTGELFF
v_call: TRBV7-9; j_call: TRBJ1-3; cdr3_length: 17; d_call: TRBD1; clone_size: once; cdr3_nt: TGTGCCAGCAGCTTAGCGCTGGGACAGGGGGCTGGAAACACCATATATTTT; cdr3_aa: CASSLALGQGAGNTIYF
v_call: TRBV7-9; j_call: TRBJ1-5; cdr3_length: 15; d_call: -; clone_size: -; cdr3_nt: TGTGCCAGCAGCTTTGAGGGTAGTGGCAATCAGCCCCAGCATTTT; cdr3_aa: CASSFEGSGNQPQHF
v_call: TRBV25-1; j_call: TRBJ2-1; cdr3_length: 15; d_call: TRBD2; clone_size: once; cdr3_nt: TGTGCCAGCAGTTTGGGCGGACTAGCGTACAATGAGCAGTTCTTC; cdr3_aa: CASSLGGLAYNEQFF
v_call: TRBV5-1; j_call: TRBJ1-2; cdr3_length: 14; d_call: TRBD1; clone_size: once; cdr3_nt: TGCGCCAGCAGCGCGACAGGGGGTGAATATGGCTACACCTTC; cdr3_aa: CASSATGGEYGYTF
v_call: TRBV19; j_call: TRBJ1-1; cdr3_length: 15; d_call: -; clone_size: once; cdr3_nt: TGTGCCAGTAGTCCTTTTCCCGAGTTGAACACTGAAGCTTTCTTT; cdr3_aa: CASSPFPELNTEAFF
v_call: TRBV5-1; j_call: TRBJ2-7; cdr3_length: 17; d_call: -; clone_size: -; cdr3_nt: TGCGCCAGCAGCCCCTCTGCCGGGGGCCCTTCTTCCTACGAGCAGTACTTC; cdr3_aa: CASSPSAGGPSSYEQYF
v_call: TRBV18; j_call: TRBJ2-7; cdr3_length: 15; d_call: TRBD1; clone_size: -; cdr3_nt: TGTGCCAGCTCACCTTCACCGGGACAGACCTACGAGCAGTACTTC; cdr3_aa: CASSPSPGQTYEQYF
v_call: TRBV7-3; j_call: TRBJ2-1; cdr3_length: 13; d_call: -; clone_size: -; cdr3_nt: TGTGCCAGCAGCTTAAAACCTTACAATGAGCAGTTCTTC; cdr3_aa: CASSLKPYNEQFF
v_call: TRBV7-2; j_call: TRBJ2-5; cdr3_length: 16; d_call: TRBD2; clone_size: -; cdr3_nt: TGTGCCAGCAGCGAAGCTGGTTGGGGGGGAGAAGAGACCCAGTACTTC; cdr3_aa: CASSEAGWGGEETQYF
v_call: TRBV19; j_call: TRBJ1-4; cdr3_length: 16; d_call: TRBD1; clone_size: -; cdr3_nt: TGTGCCAGTAGTATATTGGCCGACAGGGGTTGGGAAAAACTGTTTTTT; cdr3_aa: CASSILADRGWEKLFF
v_call: TRBV5-5; j_call: TRBJ1-5; cdr3_length: 13; d_call: -; clone_size: -; cdr3_nt: TGTGCCAGCAGCTTCCGGGGCAATCAGCCCCAGCATTTT; cdr3_aa: CASSFRGNQPQHF
v_call: TRBV6-5; j_call: TRBJ2-7; cdr3_length: 15; d_call: TRBD1; clone_size: -; cdr3_nt: TGTGCCAGCAGAAGGACCGGGACAGGGAACCACGAGCAGTACTTC; cdr3_aa: CASRRTGTGNHEQYF
v_call: TRBV19; j_call: TRBJ2-7; cdr3_length: 17; d_call: TRBD2; clone_size: -; cdr3_nt: TGTGCCAGTAGTCCCAGGACTAGCGGGGCGAGGAGGTACGAGCAGTACTTC; cdr3_aa: CASSPRTSGARRYEQYF
v_call: TRBV27; j_call: TRBJ2-4; cdr3_length: 18; d_call: -; clone_size: -; cdr3_nt: TGTGCCAGCAGTCCCGAGGCGGGACCGCAACTAGCCAAAAACATTCAGTACTTC; cdr3_aa: CASSPEAGPQLAKNIQYF
v_call: TRBV9; j_call: TRBJ2-3; cdr3_length: 16; d_call: TRBD2; clone_size: -; cdr3_nt: TGTGCCAGCAGCCCTCGTGGAGGGAGGGGCACAGATACGCAGTATTTT; cdr3_aa: CASSPRGGRGTDTQYF
v_call: TRBV24-1; j_call: TRBJ2-5; cdr3_length: 14; d_call: -; clone_size: -; cdr3_nt: TGTGCCACCAGTGAAACAGGGAATGGAGAGACCCAGTACTTC; cdr3_aa: CATSETGNGETQYF
v_call: TRBV27; j_call: TRBJ1-5; cdr3_length: 16; d_call: TRBD1; clone_size: -; cdr3_nt: TGTGCCAGCAGTCAATCGACAGGGGGTGGCAATCAGCCCCAGCATTTT; cdr3_aa: CASSQSTGGGNQPQHF
v_call: TRBV28; j_call: TRBJ1-6; cdr3_length: 15; d_call: -; clone_size: -; cdr3_nt: TGTGCCAGCAGTCTTACCCTCCGGACGGGTTCACCCCTCCACTTT; cdr3_aa: CASSLTLRTGSPLHF
v_call: TRBV11-2; j_call: TRBJ2-3; cdr3_length: 13; d_call: -; clone_size: -; cdr3_nt: TGTGCCAGCAGCTCCCGACGCACAGATACGCAGTATTTT; cdr3_aa: CASSSRRTDTQYF
v_call: TRBV7-8; j_call: TRBJ2-2; cdr3_length: 15; d_call: -; clone_size: -; cdr3_nt: TGTGCCAGCAGCTTAGAAAGGGGAACCACCGGGGAGCTGTTTTTT; cdr3_aa: CASSLERGTTGELFF
v_call: TRBV7-2; j_call: TRBJ1-1; cdr3_length: 14; d_call: TRBD1; clone_size: -; cdr3_nt: TGTGCCAGCAGCCCCCAGACAGGGCCCCGTGAAGCTTTCTTT; cdr3_aa: CASSPQTGPREAFF
v_call: TRBV28; j_call: TRBJ2-5; cdr3_length: 14; d_call: -; clone_size: -; cdr3_nt: TGTGCCAGCAGTTTATCGTTCGGCGGGGAGACCCAGTACTTC; cdr3_aa: CASSLSFGGETQYF
v_call: TRBV5-3; j_call: TRBJ1-4; cdr3_length: 19; d_call: -; clone_size: -; cdr3_nt: TGTGCCAGAAGCTTGGACGGCAGTTGGGATTTATCAACTAATGAAAAACTGTTTTTT; cdr3_aa: CARSLDGSWDLSTNEKLFF
v_call: TRBV29-1; j_call: TRBJ1-2; cdr3_length: 11; d_call: -; clone_size: -; cdr3_nt: TGCAGCGGTGGGACGGACTATGGCTACACCTTC; cdr3_aa: CSGGTDYGYTF
v_call: TRBV7-9; j_call: TRBJ2-7; cdr3_length: 15; d_call: TRBD1; clone_size: -; cdr3_nt: TGTGCCAGCAGCTTACTGGGGGACAGGGACTACGAGCAGTACTTC; cdr3_aa: CASSLLGDRDYEQYF
v_call: TRBV5-1; j_call: TRBJ1-3; cdr3_length: 15; d_call: -; clone_size: -; cdr3_nt: TGCGCCAGCAGCCGTGATGGGAGCTCTGGAAACACCATATATTTT; cdr3_aa: CASSRDGSSGNTIYF
v_call: TRBV7-2; j_call: TRBJ1-2; cdr3_length: 14; d_call: -; clone_size: -; cdr3_nt: TGTGCCAGCACCCAAACAGGGTCCCTCTATGGCTACACCTTC; cdr3_aa: CASTQTGSLYGYTF
v_call: TRBV6-1; j_call: TRBJ1-6; cdr3_length: 17; d_call: -; clone_size: -; cdr3_nt: TGTGCCAGCAGTGAAGCATTGGCAGAGGCCTATAATTCACCCCTCCACTTT; cdr3_aa: CASSEALAEAYNSPLHF
v_call: TRBV5-1; j_call: TRBJ2-7; cdr3_length: 15; d_call: TRBD1; clone_size: once; cdr3_nt: TGCGCCAGCAGCTTGAATGTGGGACAGGCCTACGAGCAGTACTTC; cdr3_aa: CASSLNVGQAYEQYF
v_call: TRBV12-3/TRBV12-4; j_call: TRBJ1-2; cdr3_length: 12; d_call: -; clone_size: -; cdr3_nt: TGTGCCAGCAGTTGGGGTAACTATGGCTACACCTTC; cdr3_aa: CASSWGNYGYTF
v_call: TRBV14; j_call: TRBJ2-3; cdr3_length: 18; d_call: TRBD1; clone_size: once; cdr3_nt: TGTGCCAGCAGCCACCATTTGGGACAGGGGACAAGGACAGATACGCAGTATTTT; cdr3_aa: CASSHHLGQGTRTDTQYF
v_call: TRBV6-5; j_call: TRBJ1-6; cdr3_length: 12; d_call: -; clone_size: -; cdr3_nt: TGTGCCACCGCGGTGGGGTATTCACCCCTCCACTTT; cdr3_aa: CATAVGYSPLHF